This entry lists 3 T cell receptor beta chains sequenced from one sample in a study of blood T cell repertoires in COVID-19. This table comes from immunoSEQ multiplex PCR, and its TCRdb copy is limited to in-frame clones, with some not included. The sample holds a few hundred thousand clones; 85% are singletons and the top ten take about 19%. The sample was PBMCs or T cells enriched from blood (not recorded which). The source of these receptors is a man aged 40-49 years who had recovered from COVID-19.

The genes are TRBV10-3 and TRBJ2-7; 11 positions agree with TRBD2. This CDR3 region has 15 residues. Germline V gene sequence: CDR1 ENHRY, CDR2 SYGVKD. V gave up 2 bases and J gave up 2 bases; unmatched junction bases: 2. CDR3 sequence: CAISEGSGRAYEQYF. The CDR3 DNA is TGTGCCATCAGTGAGGGTAGCGGGAGGGCCTACGAGCAGTACTTC.

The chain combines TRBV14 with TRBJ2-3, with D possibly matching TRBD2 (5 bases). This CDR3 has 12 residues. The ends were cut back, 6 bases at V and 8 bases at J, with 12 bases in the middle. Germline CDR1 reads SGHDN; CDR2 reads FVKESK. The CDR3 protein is CASSPGGPTQYF. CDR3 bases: TGTGCCAGCAGTCCAGGAGGCCCTACGCAGTATTTT.

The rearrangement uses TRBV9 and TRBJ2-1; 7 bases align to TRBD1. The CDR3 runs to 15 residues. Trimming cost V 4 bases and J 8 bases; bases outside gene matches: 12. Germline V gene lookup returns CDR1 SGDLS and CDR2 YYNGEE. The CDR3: CASSPEGAGVYEQFF. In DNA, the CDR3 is TGTGCCAGCAGCCCCGAGGGGGCAGGGGTATATGAGCAGTTCTTC.